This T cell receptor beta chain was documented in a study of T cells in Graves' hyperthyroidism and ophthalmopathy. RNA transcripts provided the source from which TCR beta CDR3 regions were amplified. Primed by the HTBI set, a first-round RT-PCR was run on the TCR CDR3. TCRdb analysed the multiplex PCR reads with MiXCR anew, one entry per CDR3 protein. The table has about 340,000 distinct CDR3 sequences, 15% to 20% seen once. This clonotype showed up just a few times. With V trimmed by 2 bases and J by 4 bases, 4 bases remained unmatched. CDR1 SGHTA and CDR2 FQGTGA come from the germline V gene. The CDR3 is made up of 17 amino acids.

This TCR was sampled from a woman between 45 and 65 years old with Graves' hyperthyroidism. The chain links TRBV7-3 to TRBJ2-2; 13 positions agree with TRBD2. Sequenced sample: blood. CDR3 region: CASSLGLAGAGTGELFF. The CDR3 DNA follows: TGTGCCAGCAGCTTAGGACTAGCGGGAGCGGGCACCGGGGAGCTGTTTTTT.